The clone carrying this T cell receptor beta chain was counted a few times. This sample stems from a study of control samples from healthy donors and cancer patients. Germline V CDR1 and CDR2: SQVTM, ANQGSEA. V shed 7 bases, J shed 4 bases, and the junction held 6 bases outside the gene matches. This CDR3 region has 12 residues. Generated by immunoSEQ multiplex PCR, the TCRdb table keeps only in-frame clones and is missing some. The sample yields about 140,000 clones, 75% to 90% seen once. Sequencing was performed on blood. The chain is built from TRBV29-1 and TRBJ1-1; 7 bases map to TRBD1. The clonotype originates from a woman aged 25 to 45 in good health. DNA of the CDR3: TGCAGCGGTTCACAGGGGATCACTGAAGCTTTCTTT. Residues: CSGSQGITEAFF.